This entry concerns a single TCR beta chain. Antigen: not known. Unmatched junction bases numbered 5, after V lost 1 base and J lost 0 bases. The length of the CDR3 is 17 residues. In germline, CDR1 is SGHNT, CDR2 YENEEA. The PCR had 60 Vbeta and 13 Jbeta primers. Sequencing was performed with immunoSEQ multiplex PCR; in TCRdb, only in-frame clones are kept and a portion is missing. In the table there are about 170,000 clones, 70% to 80% of which are singletons. The sample belongs to a study of cytomegalovirus exposure and HLA in healthy donors. Notes on the study in general: TCR beta V- and J-gene trimming was later associated with a missense DCLRE1C variant. Certain indistinguishable V segments, among them TRBV6-2 and TRBV6-3, were excluded.

At the time of sampling, donors were nominally healthy, though unrecorded immune exposures were likely. The sequencing input was PBMCs. The TCR originated in a woman in her forties or fifties in good health and CMV-seronegative. V usage is TRBV11-3 and J usage is TRBJ2-1; 8 nucleotides match TRBD1. CDR3 nucleotides: TGTGCCAGCAGCTTAGGGACAGGGCCTCGCTCCTACAATGAGCAGTTCTTC. It encodes CASSLGTGPRSYNEQFF.